The rows below give T cell receptor beta chains drawn from one sample of a study of shared clonotypes between healthy human individuals. Some clones are missing from TCRdb's copy, which holds only in-frame ones; the method was immunoSEQ multiplex PCR. The data hold about 2 million clones, with about 94% observed a single time. Source material: naive CD8+ T cells sorted from blood. The receptor source for this set is a man aged 18 to 30 in good health. The CDR3 runs from the conserved cysteine through the conserved F or W. The D gene is left open where the match is weak. A clone size is listed for some rows: how often the clone was seen (once, few, many), or a class if it is expanded.

NA	TRBJ1-4	TRBV13	NA	TGTGCCAGCAGCTTTGCAGGGGTCAGCGAAAAACTGTTTTTT	CASSFAGVSEKLFF
NA	TRBJ1-2	TRBV2	NA	TGTGCCAGCAGTGGCAAGTATGGCTACACCTTC	CASSGKYGYTF
TRBD1	TRBJ1-2	TRBV7-9	NA	TGTGCCAGCAGCTTATTGTGGGGACAGGGGAGGGACTATGGCTACACCTTC	CASSLLWGQGRDYGYTF
NA	TRBJ2-7	TRBV4-1	once	TGCGCCAGCAGCCAAGGGGTGGACGGCTCCTACGAGCAGTACTTC	CASSQGVDGSYEQYF
NA	TRBJ1-1	TRBV30	NA	TGTGCCTGGAGTATTCGGGACACTGAAGCTTTCTTT	CAWSIRDTEAFF
TRBD2	TRBJ2-2	TRBV27	NA	TGTGCCAGCAGTTTTCTAGCGGGGGAGAACACCGGGGAGCTGTTTTTT	CASSFLAGENTGELFF
NA	TRBJ2-7	TRBV15	NA	TGTGCCACCAGCAGGGCGGAGAGGGAGCAGTACTTC	CATSRAEREQYF
TRBD1	TRBJ1-3	TRBV6-5	NA	TGTGCCAGCAGCCGGCGGGACAGGGCTGGAAACACCATATATTTT	CASSRRDRAGNTIYF
NA	TRBJ2-7	TRBV6-1	NA	TGTGCCAGCAGTGCCGGGGACGGCGTACGGGAGCAGTACTTC	CASSAGDGVREQYF
NA	TRBJ1-5	TRBV28	NA	TGTGCCAGCAGGGTGACAGAGGATCAGCCCCAGCATTTT	CASRVTEDQPQHF
TRBD1	TRBJ2-5	TRBV28	NA	TGTGCCAGCAGTTCCCGCCGACAGGGGCAAGAGACCCAGTACTTC	CASSSRRQGQETQYF
NA	TRBJ1-2	TRBV28	NA	TGTGCCAGCAGTTTCCCCCCGCCAGGGACTGTCTATGGCTACACCTTC	CASSFPPPGTVYGYTF
TRBD2	TRBJ2-7	TRBV5-6	NA	TGTGCCAGCAGTAGAGCGGGGGGGCGGTACGAGCAGTACTTC	CASSRAGGRYEQYF
NA	TRBJ2-7	TRBV7-6	NA	TGTGCCAGCAGCTTAGCGCCTAGACACGAGCAGTACTTC	CASSLAPRHEQYF
NA	TRBJ2-3	TRBV19	NA	TGTGCCAGTAGTATCGTGGGGGGTTGGACAGATACGCAGTATTTT	CASSIVGGWTDTQYF
TRBD1	TRBJ2-3	TRBV7-8	NA	TGTGCCAGCATCCTGGGGTATGCAGGGGGCGCAGATACGCAGTATTTT	CASILGYAGGADTQYF
NA	TRBJ2-5	TRBV27	NA	TGTGCCAGCGGGGAGCGGTCCATGGCCCAGTACTTC	CASGERSMAQYF
TRBD2	TRBJ2-7	TRBV11-2	NA	TGTGCCAGCAGCCCGGGAGGATTCTCCTACGAGCAGTACTTC	CASSPGGFSYEQYF
NA	TRBJ2-1	TRBV6-6	NA	TGTGCCAGCAGTCGGCTCCCTACAGGCCGCGCATATGAGCAGTTCTTC	CASSRLPTGRAYEQFF
NA	TRBJ1-1	TRBV11-2	NA	TGTGCCAGCAGCTTAGTTCAGTTTTCTGGGACTGAAGCTTTCTTT	CASSLVQFSGTEAFF
NA	TRBJ2-3	TRBV7-9	NA	TGTGCCAGCAGCTTAAGACAGGCCTCTAGCACAGATACGCAGTATTTT	CASSLRQASSTDTQYF
NA	TRBJ1-2	TRBV7-9	NA	TGTGCCAGCAGCTGGGTCCGAGGTGATGGCTACACCTTC	CASSWVRGDGYTF
TRBD1	TRBJ2-2	TRBV5-1	NA	TGCGCCAGCAGCCCCCGGGACAGGGGAACCGGGGAGCTGTTTTTT	CASSPRDRGTGELFF
NA	TRBJ1-1	TRBV6-1	NA	TGTGCCAGCAGGGAGGGCCTGTCTGAAGCTTTCTTT	CASREGLSEAFF
NA	TRBJ2-7	TRBV5-1	NA	TGCGCCACGAGAGGTTTTAATTCCTACGAGCAGTACTTC	CATRGFNSYEQYF
NA	TRBJ2-7	TRBV9	NA	TGTGCCAGCAGCGAGGGGACCGCATCGACCTACGAGCAGTACTTC	CASSEGTASTYEQYF
TRBD2	TRBJ2-7	TRBV4-1	few	TGCGCCAGCAGCCTAGCGGGCAACGAGCAGTACTTC	CASSLAGNEQYF
TRBD1	TRBJ1-2	TRBV5-6	NA	TGTGCCAGCAGCCCGGGACAGTCATATGGCTACACCTTC	CASSPGQSYGYTF
TRBD2	TRBJ2-4	TRBV4-3	NA	TGCGCCAGCAGCCAAGATCGGGAGGGGGTTAAAAACATTCAGTACTTC	CASSQDREGVKNIQYF
NA	TRBJ1-1	TRBV6-5	NA	TGTGCCAGCAGTTACTCGACGGCCCTCCCGGCTTTCTTT	CASSYSTALPAFF
NA	TRBJ2-7	TRBV27	NA	TGTGCCAGCAGTTCAGTACATTTTGACGAGCAGTACTTC	CASSSVHFDEQYF
TRBD2	TRBJ2-3	TRBV7-9	NA	TGTGCCAGCAGCCCGCTACTAGCGGGAGGGGGCACAGATACGCAGTATTTT	CASSPLLAGGGTDTQYF
NA	TRBJ2-7	TRBV27	NA	TGTGCCAGCAGTTTAGTGGGAGGTTTTTCCTACGAGCAGTACTTC	CASSLVGGFSYEQYF
NA	TRBJ1-4	TRBV6-4	NA	TGTGCCAGCAGTGACAGGGACGGGGGAAATGAAAAACTGTTTTTT	CASSDRDGGNEKLFF
NA	TRBJ2-7	TRBV30	NA	TGTGCCTGGAGTGTGAAAGACCCGATCCCCTCCTACGAGCAGTACTTC	CAWSVKDPIPSYEQYF
NA	TRBJ2-7	TRBV7-9	NA	TGTGCCAGCAGCTCCCGGGTGGGTGAGCAGTACTTC	CASSSRVGEQYF
NA	TRBJ1-1	TRBV6-5	NA	TGTGCCAGCAGTTACTCGGCTGACTCGAACACTGAAGCTTTCTTT	CASSYSADSNTEAFF
NA	TRBJ2-7	TRBV11-2	NA	TGTGCCAGCAGCTTAAGAGCGACAGTCTACTCCTACGAGCAGTACTTC	CASSLRATVYSYEQYF
NA	TRBJ2-2	TRBV28	NA	TGTGCCAGCACCCTAGGACTTATAGGCACCGGGGAGCTGTTTTTT	CASTLGLIGTGELFF
TRBD1	TRBJ2-3	TRBV30	once	TGTGCCTGGGCCGGGACAGGGGGCACAGATACGCAGTATTTT	CAWAGTGGTDTQYF
TRBD2	TRBJ2-1	TRBV11-2	NA	TGTGCCAGCAGCTTAGATGTCGAGCGGGAGGGTTACAATGAGCAGTTCTTC	CASSLDVEREGYNEQFF
NA	TRBJ2-7	TRBV7-9	NA	TGTGCCAGCAGCGGGGCTTCCTCCTACGAGCAGTACTTC	CASSGASSYEQYF
NA	TRBJ1-1	TRBV2	once	TGTGCCAGCAGATACCCGGAAGGGTTGGCTGAAGCTTTCTTT	CASRYPEGLAEAFF
NA	TRBJ1-4	TRBV7-8	NA	TGTGCCAGCAGCTGGGATGAAAAACTGTTTTTT	CASSWDEKLFF
NA	TRBJ2-2	TRBV10-3	NA	TGTGCCATCAGTGTAACGGACACAAGGAACACCGGGGAGCTGTTTTTT	CAISVTDTRNTGELFF
TRBD1	TRBJ2-7	TRBV6-5	NA	TGTGCCAGCAGACTCGGGACAGTTTACGAGCAGTACTTC	CASRLGTVYEQYF
NA	TRBJ2-5	TRBV11-2	once	TGTGCCAGCACCCCCTCACCCCCGGAGACCCAGTACTTC	CASTPSPPETQYF